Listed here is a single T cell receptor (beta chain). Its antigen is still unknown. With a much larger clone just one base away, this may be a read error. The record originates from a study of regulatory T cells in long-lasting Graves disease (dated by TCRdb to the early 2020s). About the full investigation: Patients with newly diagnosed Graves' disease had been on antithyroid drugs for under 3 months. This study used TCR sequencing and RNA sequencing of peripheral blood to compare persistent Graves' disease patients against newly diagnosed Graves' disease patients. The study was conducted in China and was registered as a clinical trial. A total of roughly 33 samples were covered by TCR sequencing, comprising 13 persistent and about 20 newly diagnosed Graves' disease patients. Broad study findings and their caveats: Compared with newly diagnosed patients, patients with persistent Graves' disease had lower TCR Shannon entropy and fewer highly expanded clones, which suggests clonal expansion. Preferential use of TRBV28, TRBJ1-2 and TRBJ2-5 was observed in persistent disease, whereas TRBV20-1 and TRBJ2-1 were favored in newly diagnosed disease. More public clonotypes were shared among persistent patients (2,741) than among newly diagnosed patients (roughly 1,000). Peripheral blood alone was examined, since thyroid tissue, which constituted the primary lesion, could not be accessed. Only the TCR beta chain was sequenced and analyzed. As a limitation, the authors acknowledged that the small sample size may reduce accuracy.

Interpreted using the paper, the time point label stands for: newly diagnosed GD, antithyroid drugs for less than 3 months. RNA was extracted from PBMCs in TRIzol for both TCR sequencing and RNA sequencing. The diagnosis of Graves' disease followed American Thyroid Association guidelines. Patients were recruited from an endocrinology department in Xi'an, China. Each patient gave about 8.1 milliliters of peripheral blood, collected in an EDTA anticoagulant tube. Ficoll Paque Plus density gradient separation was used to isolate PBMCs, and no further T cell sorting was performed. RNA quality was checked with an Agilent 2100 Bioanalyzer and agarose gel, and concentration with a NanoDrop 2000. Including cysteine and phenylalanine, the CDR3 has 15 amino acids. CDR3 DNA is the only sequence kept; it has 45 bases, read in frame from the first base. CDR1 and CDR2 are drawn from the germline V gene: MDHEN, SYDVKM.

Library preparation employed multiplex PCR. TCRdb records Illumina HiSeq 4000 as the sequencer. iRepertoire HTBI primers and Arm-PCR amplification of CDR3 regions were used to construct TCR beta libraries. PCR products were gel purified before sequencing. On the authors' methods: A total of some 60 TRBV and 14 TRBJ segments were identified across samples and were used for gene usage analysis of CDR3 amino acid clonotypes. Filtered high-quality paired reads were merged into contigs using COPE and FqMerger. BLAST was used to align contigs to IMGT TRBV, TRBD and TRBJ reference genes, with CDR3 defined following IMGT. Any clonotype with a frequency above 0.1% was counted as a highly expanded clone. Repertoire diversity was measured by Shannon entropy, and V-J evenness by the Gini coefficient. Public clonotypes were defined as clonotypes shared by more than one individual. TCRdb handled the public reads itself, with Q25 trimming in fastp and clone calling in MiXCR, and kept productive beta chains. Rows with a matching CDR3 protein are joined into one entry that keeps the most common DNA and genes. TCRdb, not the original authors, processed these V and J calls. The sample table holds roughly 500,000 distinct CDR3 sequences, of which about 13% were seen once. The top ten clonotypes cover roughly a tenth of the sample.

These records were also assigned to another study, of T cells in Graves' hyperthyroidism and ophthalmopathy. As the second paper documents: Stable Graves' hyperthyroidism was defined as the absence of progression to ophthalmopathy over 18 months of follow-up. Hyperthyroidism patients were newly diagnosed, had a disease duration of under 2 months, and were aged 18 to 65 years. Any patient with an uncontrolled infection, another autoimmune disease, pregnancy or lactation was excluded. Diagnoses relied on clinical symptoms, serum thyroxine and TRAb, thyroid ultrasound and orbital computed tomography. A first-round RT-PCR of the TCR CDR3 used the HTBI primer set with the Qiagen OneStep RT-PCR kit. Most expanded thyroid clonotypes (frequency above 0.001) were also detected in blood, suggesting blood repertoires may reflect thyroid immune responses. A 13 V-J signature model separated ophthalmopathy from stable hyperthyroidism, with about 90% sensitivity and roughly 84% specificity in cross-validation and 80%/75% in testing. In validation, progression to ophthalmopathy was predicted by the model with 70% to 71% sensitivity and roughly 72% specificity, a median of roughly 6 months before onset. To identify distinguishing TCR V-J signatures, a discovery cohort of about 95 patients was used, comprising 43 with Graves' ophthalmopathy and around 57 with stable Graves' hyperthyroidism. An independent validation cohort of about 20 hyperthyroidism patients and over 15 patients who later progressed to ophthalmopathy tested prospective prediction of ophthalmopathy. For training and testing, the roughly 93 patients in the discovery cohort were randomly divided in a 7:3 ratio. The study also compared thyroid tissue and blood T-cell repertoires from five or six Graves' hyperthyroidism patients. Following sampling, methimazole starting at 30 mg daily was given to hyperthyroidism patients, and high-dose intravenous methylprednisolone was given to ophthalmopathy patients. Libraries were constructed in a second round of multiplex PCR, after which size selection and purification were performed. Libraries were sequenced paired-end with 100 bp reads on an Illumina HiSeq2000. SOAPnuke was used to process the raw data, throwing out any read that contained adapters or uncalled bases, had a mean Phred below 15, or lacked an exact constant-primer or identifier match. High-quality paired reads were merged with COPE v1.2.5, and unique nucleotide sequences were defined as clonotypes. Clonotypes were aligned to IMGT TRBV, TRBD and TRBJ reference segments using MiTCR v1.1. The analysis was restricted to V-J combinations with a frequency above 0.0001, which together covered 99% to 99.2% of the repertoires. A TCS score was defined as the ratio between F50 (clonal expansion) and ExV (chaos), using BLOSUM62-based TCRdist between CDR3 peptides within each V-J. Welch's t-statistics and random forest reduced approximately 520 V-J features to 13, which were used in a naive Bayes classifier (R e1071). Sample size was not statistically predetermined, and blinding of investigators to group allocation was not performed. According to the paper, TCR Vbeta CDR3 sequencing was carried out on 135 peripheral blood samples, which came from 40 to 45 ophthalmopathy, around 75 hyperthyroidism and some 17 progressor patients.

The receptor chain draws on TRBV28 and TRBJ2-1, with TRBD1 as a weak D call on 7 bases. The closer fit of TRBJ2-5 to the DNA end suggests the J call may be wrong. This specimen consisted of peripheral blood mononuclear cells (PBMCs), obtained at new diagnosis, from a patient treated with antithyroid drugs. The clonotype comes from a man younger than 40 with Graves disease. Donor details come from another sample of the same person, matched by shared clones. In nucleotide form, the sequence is TGTGCCGGCAGTCCCCTCAGGGGGGAAAAAGAGACCCAGTACTTC. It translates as CAGSPLRGEKETQYF.